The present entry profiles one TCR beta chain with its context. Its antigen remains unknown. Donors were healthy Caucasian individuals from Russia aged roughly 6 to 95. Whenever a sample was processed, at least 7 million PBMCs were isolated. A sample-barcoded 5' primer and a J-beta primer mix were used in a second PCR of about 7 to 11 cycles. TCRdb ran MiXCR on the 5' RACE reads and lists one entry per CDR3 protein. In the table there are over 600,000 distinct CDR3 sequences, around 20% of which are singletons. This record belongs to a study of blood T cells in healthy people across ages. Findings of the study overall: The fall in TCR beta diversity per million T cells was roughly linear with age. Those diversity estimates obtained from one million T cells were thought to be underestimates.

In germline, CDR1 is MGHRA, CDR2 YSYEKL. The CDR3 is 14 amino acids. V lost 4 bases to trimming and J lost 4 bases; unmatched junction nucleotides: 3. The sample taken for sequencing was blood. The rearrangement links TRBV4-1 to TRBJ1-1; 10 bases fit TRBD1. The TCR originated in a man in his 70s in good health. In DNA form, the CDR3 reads TGCGCCAGCAGCCGAGGGACAGGGGCCACTGAAGCTTTCTTT. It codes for CASSRGTGATEAFF.